These T cell receptor beta chains were read from a single sample in a study of blood T cell repertoires in COVID-19. Measured with immunoSEQ multiplex PCR; TCRdb has only the in-frame clones, and not every one. The data show around 97,000 clones, with almost 90% seen just once and less than 4% held by the top ten. Sequencing was done on a sample of peripheral blood. The receptor set was obtained from a human donor in a cohort sampled during active COVID-19. Both conserved end residues are part of each CDR3. Each record gives: CDR3 length, V gene, J gene, CDR3 protein.

cdr3_length: 15; v_call: TRBV9; j_call: TRBJ1-1; cdr3_aa: CASSVGGTGNTEAFF
cdr3_length: 15; v_call: TRBV6-5; j_call: TRBJ2-7; cdr3_aa: CASSYSGRPSYEQYF
cdr3_length: 17; v_call: TRBV9; j_call: TRBJ2-5; cdr3_aa: CASSVATGVGGQETQYF
cdr3_length: 15; v_call: TRBV6-5; j_call: TRBJ2-1; cdr3_aa: CASHRRDRFYNEQFF
cdr3_length: 16; v_call: TRBV5-3; j_call: TRBJ2-7; cdr3_aa: CARSTPPGLAAYEQYF
cdr3_length: 16; v_call: TRBV11-2; j_call: TRBJ2-7; cdr3_aa: CASSLQAGTGGVEQYF
cdr3_length: 15; v_call: TRBV5-1; j_call: TRBJ1-4; cdr3_aa: CASSLGGVPNEKLFF
cdr3_length: 15; v_call: TRBV7-2; j_call: TRBJ2-7; cdr3_aa: CASSIRTSGSREQYF
cdr3_length: 15; v_call: TRBV29-1; j_call: TRBJ1-1; cdr3_aa: CSVDPGQGTNTEAFF
cdr3_length: 14; v_call: TRBV7-2; j_call: TRBJ2-7; cdr3_aa: CASSLRREFSEQYF
cdr3_length: 14; v_call: TRBV10-3; j_call: TRBJ2-3; cdr3_aa: CAIRSGGGTDTQYF
cdr3_length: 17; v_call: TRBV27; j_call: TRBJ2-3; cdr3_aa: CASSSSGGHTSTDTQYF
cdr3_length: 14; v_call: TRBV30; j_call: TRBJ2-2; cdr3_aa: CAHPTDSNTGELFF
cdr3_length: 16; v_call: TRBV2; j_call: TRBJ2-1; cdr3_aa: CASRSISGGPYNEQFF
cdr3_length: 13; v_call: TRBV10-1; j_call: TRBJ1-1; cdr3_aa: CASSRTANTEAFF
cdr3_length: 14; v_call: TRBV18; j_call: TRBJ2-1; cdr3_aa: CASSPASGGDEQFF
cdr3_length: 14; v_call: TRBV7-2; j_call: TRBJ2-7; cdr3_aa: CASSPEGLAQEQYF
cdr3_length: 14; v_call: TRBV5-4; j_call: TRBJ2-7; cdr3_aa: CASSLAGGPYEQYF
cdr3_length: 15; v_call: TRBV5-4; j_call: TRBJ2-3; cdr3_aa: CASSRDRGYTDTQYF
cdr3_length: 14; v_call: TRBV10-3; j_call: TRBJ1-1; cdr3_aa: CAVRRGQESAEAFF
cdr3_length: 18; v_call: TRBV19; j_call: TRBJ1-1; cdr3_aa: CASNILRGGIPWNTEAFF
cdr3_length: 16; v_call: TRBV5-1; j_call: TRBJ1-6; cdr3_aa: CASSDQGSLNNSPLHF
cdr3_length: 12; v_call: TRBV29-1; j_call: TRBJ1-1; cdr3_aa: CSVAAGNTEAFF
cdr3_length: 16; v_call: TRBV9; j_call: TRBJ2-3; cdr3_aa: CASSLSWGQGTDTQYF
cdr3_length: 12; v_call: TRBV18; j_call: TRBJ1-5; cdr3_aa: CASGDGNQPQHF
cdr3_length: 15; v_call: TRBV6-5; j_call: TRBJ1-2; cdr3_aa: CASKTGTGLGYGYTF
cdr3_length: 12; v_call: TRBV3-1/TRBV3-2; j_call: TRBJ2-7; cdr3_aa: CASSHTGDEQYF
cdr3_length: 15; v_call: TRBV11-2; j_call: TRBJ2-3; cdr3_aa: CASSRSGQQTDTQYF
cdr3_length: 14; v_call: TRBV6-5; j_call: TRBJ1-6; cdr3_aa: CASRTGRGNSPLHF
cdr3_length: 17; v_call: TRBV27; j_call: TRBJ2-7; cdr3_aa: CASSLPFGTGKRVEQYF
cdr3_length: 11; v_call: TRBV30; j_call: TRBJ1-1; cdr3_aa: CAWVMNTEAFF
cdr3_length: 11; v_call: TRBV10-3; j_call: TRBJ2-1; cdr3_aa: CAISHNNEQFF
cdr3_length: 16; v_call: TRBV7-2; j_call: TRBJ2-2; cdr3_aa: CASSLAGTGDTGELFF
cdr3_length: 14; v_call: TRBV11-2; j_call: TRBJ2-7; cdr3_aa: CASSLGQGAYEQYF
cdr3_length: 11; v_call: TRBV6-6; j_call: TRBJ2-3; cdr3_aa: CASSPRDTQYF
cdr3_length: 15; v_call: TRBV5-1; j_call: TRBJ2-3; cdr3_aa: CASRRTVTSTDTQYF
cdr3_length: 14; v_call: TRBV9; j_call: TRBJ1-1; cdr3_aa: CASSAGTGGAVTFF
cdr3_length: 15; v_call: TRBV19; j_call: TRBJ2-5; cdr3_aa: CASSMLLGGQETQYF
cdr3_length: 12; v_call: TRBV27; j_call: TRBJ1-4; cdr3_aa: CASGQRREKLFF
cdr3_length: 14; v_call: TRBV30; j_call: TRBJ1-2; cdr3_aa: CAWSTGGVNYGYTF
cdr3_length: 18; v_call: TRBV6-6; j_call: TRBJ2-2; cdr3_aa: CASSRHGGGEWNTGELFF
cdr3_length: 16; v_call: TRBV15; j_call: TRBJ2-1; cdr3_aa: CATSSQGDSFYNEQFF
cdr3_length: 15; v_call: TRBV6-1; j_call: TRBJ2-5; cdr3_aa: CASSEGGLGSETQYF
cdr3_length: 17; v_call: TRBV15; j_call: TRBJ2-2; cdr3_aa: CATSSRTSGSNTGELFF
cdr3_length: 12; v_call: TRBV7-6; j_call: TRBJ2-7; cdr3_aa: CASSPTSWEQYF
cdr3_length: 13; v_call: TRBV30; j_call: TRBJ2-1; cdr3_aa: CAWSGTGRNEQFF